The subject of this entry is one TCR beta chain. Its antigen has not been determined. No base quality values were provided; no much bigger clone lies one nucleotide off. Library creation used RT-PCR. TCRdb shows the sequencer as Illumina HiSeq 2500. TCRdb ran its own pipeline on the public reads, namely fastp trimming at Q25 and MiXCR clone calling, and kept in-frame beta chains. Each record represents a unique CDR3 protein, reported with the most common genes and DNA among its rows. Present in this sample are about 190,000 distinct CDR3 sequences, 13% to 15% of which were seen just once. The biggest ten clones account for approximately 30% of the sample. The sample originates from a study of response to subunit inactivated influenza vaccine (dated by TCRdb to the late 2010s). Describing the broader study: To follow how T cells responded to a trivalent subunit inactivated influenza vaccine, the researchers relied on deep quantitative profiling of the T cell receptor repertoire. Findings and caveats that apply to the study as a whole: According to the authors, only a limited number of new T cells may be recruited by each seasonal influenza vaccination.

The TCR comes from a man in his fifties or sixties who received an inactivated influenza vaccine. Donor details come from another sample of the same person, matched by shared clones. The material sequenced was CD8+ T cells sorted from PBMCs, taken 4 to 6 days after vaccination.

The CDR3 protein is CSARDVGGYAYEQYF. The nucleotide sequence reads as follows: TGCAGTGCTAGAGACGTCGGGGGGTATGCCTACGAGCAGTACTTC. The chain is encoded by TRBV20-1 joined to TRBJ2-7, and TRBD2 matches 7 of the central bases. The cysteine opens and the phenylalanine closes a CDR3 of 15 amino acids. Of the read, only the CDR3 DNA is kept; its 45 bases are in frame from base 1. The germline V and J ends show losses of 0 bases and 2 bases respectively, and no gene match explains 7 bases of the junction. CDR1 and CDR2 (DFQATT, SNEGSKA) derive from the germline V gene (reference sequence).